Sequencing of this TCR beta chain was carried out in a study of shared clonotypes between healthy human individuals. Study findings and constraints: Generally, estimated richness proved larger in naive subsets than it did in memory subsets. Among several donors, 4.5% to 5.5% of naive CD4 clonotypes were found in common.

Germline V lookup: CDR1 SGHRS, CDR2 YFSETQ. The V and J ends lost 3 bases and 2 bases, in that order; junction bases with no gene match: 7. The CDR3 covers 16 residues. This clone was seen once. The antigen remains unidentified. Everyone who donated was a Caucasian adult who lived in Nashville, Tennessee. The table came from immunoSEQ multiplex PCR; TCRdb's copy has only in-frame clones and leaves some out. Of fewer than 850,000 clones listed, 55% to 75% are singletons. The chain couples TRBV5-1 to TRBJ2-3, with TRBD2 matching over 9 bases. The sequenced material came from memory CD4+ T cells sorted from blood. Indicated subset: CD45RA-negative fraction. The receptor was isolated from a young woman in good health. CDR3 region: CASSWGLAGYTDTQYF. CDR3 coding DNA: TGCGCCAGCAGCTGGGGTCTAGCGGGATACACAGATACGCAGTATTTT.